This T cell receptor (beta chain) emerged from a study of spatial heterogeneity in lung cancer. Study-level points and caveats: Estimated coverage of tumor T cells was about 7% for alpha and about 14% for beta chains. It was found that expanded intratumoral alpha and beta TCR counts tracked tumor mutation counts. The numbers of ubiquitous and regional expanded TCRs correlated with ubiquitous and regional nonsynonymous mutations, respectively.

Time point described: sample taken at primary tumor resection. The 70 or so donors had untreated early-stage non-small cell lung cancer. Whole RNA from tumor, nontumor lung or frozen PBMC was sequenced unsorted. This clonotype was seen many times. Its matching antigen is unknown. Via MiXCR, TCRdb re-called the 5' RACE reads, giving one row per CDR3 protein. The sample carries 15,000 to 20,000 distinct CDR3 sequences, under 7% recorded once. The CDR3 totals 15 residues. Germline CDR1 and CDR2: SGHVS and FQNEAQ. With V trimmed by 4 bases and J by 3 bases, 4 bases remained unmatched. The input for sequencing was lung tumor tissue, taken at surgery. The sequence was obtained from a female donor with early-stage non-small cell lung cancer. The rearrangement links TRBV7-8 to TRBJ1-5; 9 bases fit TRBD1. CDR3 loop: CASSSGTGSNQPQHF. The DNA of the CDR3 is TGTGCCAGCAGCTCCGGGACAGGGTCCAATCAGCCCCAGCATTTT.